The 16 T cell receptor beta chains listed next were all sequenced from one sample in a study of shared clonotypes between healthy human individuals. Repertoires were generated with immunoSEQ multiplex PCR, while TCRdb's copy carries only in-frame clones and drops some. The data contain some 1.1 million clones, 70% to 80% of them singletons. The specimen sequenced was memory CD4+ T cells from PBMCs. Subset reported: CD45RA-negative fraction. The receptors here all came from a man aged 18 to 30 in good health. Some clones in this sample may be carry-over from other donors' samples.

The chain joins TRBV11-2 to TRBJ1-2; 8 bases fit TRBD1. This CDR3 contains 12 residues. From germline, CDR1 is SGHAT and CDR2 FQNNGV. Trimming cost V 5 bases and J 8 bases; bases outside gene matches: 4. The CDR3 DNA reads as TGTGCCAGCAGCCAGGGGGCGCGGGGCTACACCTTC. This translates into CASSQGARGYTF. The full variable domain, completed using reference TRBV11-2 and TRBJ1-2, is EAGVAQSPRYKIIEKRQSVAFWCNPISGHATLYWYQQILGQGPKLLIQFQNNGVVDDSQLPKDRFSAERLKGVDSTLKIQPAKLEDSAVYLCASSQGARGYTFGSGTRLTVV.

In regard to this clone: Other DNA sequences in this specimen translate into the identical CDR3. The chain links TRBV7-3 to TRBJ2-3; D is undetermined. Trimming removed 0 bases from V and 5 bases from J, with 6 bases in between. Per the germline V gene, CDR1 is SGHTA and CDR2 is FQGTGA. This CDR3 is 13 amino acids long. The CDR3 DNA sequence: TGTGCCAGCAGCTTAACTCTTGGAGATACGCAGTATTTT. It yields the protein CASSLTLGDTQYF.

As concerns this clone: The junction does not match germline at one end; this may be a read error. At the DNA level, this CDR3 is encoded by other sequences in the same sample as well. The rearrangement joins TRBV7-2 to TRBJ2-7; 10 bases align to TRBD2. Germline loops: CDR1 SGHTA, CDR2 FQGNSA. The CDR3 has 13 amino acids. The CDR3, as DNA: TGTGCCAGCAGCCTAGCGGGAGACTACGAGCAGTACTTC. This codes for CASSLAGDYEQYF.

The chain couples TRBV7-9 to TRBJ2-1; D might be TRBD1 or TRBD2, each matching 5 bases. There are 16 residues in the CDR3. CDR1 and CDR2 (germline): SEHNR, FQNEAQ (reference sequence). V was shortened by 5 bases and J by 0 bases, with 14 bases between the two germline ends. The CDR3 here is CASSPGTPSSYNEQFF. CDR3 nucleotides: TGTGCCAGCAGCCCTGGGACGCCGAGCTCCTACAATGAGCAGTTCTTC.

The chain is built from TRBV4-2 and TRBJ1-4; perhaps TRBD1 as D (5 bases). Trimming pared 1 base from V and 8 bases from J, leaving 17 bases between. This CDR3 has 16 residues. From germline, CDR1 is LGHNA and CDR2 YNFKEQ. CDR3 nucleotides: TGTGCCAGCAGCCAAGGTTCAGCAGGGAAGGGGGAAAAACTGTTTTTT. Translating it yields CASSQGSAGKGEKLFF.

The rearrangement links TRBV7-2 to TRBJ2-7; TRBD2 agrees at 8 bases. Germline CDR1 is SGHTA and CDR2 is FQGNSA. Unmatched junction bases numbered 15, after V lost 10 bases and J lost 4 bases. This CDR3 spans 15 amino acids. CDR3 DNA: TGTGCCACAAGCTTAACAGCGGGAGACTTGTACGAGCAGTACTTC. Protein product: CATSLTAGDLYEQYF.

V usage is TRBV5-1 and J usage is TRBJ1-1; no clear D gene. Trimming removed 4 bases at V and 4 bases at J, with 14 bases between. This CDR3 contains 14 residues. Germline V gene sequence: CDR1 SGHRS, CDR2 YFSETQ. CDR3 in amino acids: CASSPAAEGTEAFF. CDR3 coding DNA: TGCGCCAGCAGCCCTGCAGCGGAGGGCACTGAAGCTTTCTTT.

About this clone: This CDR3 is also generated by other DNA sequences in the sample. This chain connects TRBV7-9 to TRBJ2-3; 7 positions agree with TRBD1. V lost 3 bases and J lost 2; bases outside the gene matches: 2. This CDR3 spans 14 amino acids. CDR1 is SEHNR and CDR2 is FQNEAQ in the germline V gene (reference sequence). CDR3 region: CASSLGTATDTQYF. Written as DNA, the CDR3 is TGTGCCAGCAGCTTGGGGACAGCCACAGATACGCAGTATTTT. Filled out from reference TRBV7-9 and TRBJ2-3, the complete variable domain reads DTGVSQNPRHKITKRGQNVTFRCDPISEHNRLYWYRQTLGQGPEFLTYFQNEAQLEKSRLLSDRFSAERPKGSFSTLEIQRTEQGDSAMYLCASSLGTATDTQYFGPGTRLTVL.

The chain has TRBV18 and TRBJ2-3, with TRBD2 identical over 13 bases. Looked up from germline, CDR1 is KGHSH and CDR2 is LQKENI. The CDR3 covers 17 residues. The J segment lost 5 bases and the V segment lost 2 bases, leaving 7 bases of the junction unmatched. CDR3 protein: CASSPSWTSGSGDTQYF. The CDR3 DNA sequence: TGTGCCAGCTCACCATCTTGGACTAGCGGGAGTGGAGATACGCAGTATTTT.

This chain uses TRBV28 with TRBJ1-2; maybe TRBD1 (6 bases). The CDR3 has 12 residues. Trimming stripped 6 bases from V and 6 bases from J, with 11 bases between. The germline V gene encodes CDR1 MDHEN and CDR2 SYDVKM. The CDR3 loop is CASSPNRDGYTF. CDR3 sequence (DNA): TGTGCCAGCAGCCCGAACAGGGATGGCTACACCTTC.

The gene calls are TRBV7-2 and TRBJ2-7, with 10 bases fitting TRBD2. The germline V gene has CDR1 SGHTA and CDR2 FQGNSA. The CDR3 runs to 16 residues. J was trimmed by 5 bases and V by 5 bases; bases with no gene match: 12. In DNA form, the CDR3 reads TGTGCCAGCAGCCCCGTGGGGGGGGGACTAGCGAACGAGCAGTACTTC. It codes for CASSPVGGGLANEQYF.

The DNA of the CDR3 is TGTGCCATCGCACAGAGCTACGAGCAGTACTTC. Protein: CAIAQSYEQYF. The chain is built from TRBV10-3 and TRBJ2-7, with no clear D. CDR3 length: 11 residues. The germline V gene has CDR1 ENHRY and CDR2 SYGVKD. With 8 bases removed from V and 3 bases from J, the gap between germline ends came to 8 bases.

The V call is TRBV18, the J call TRBJ2-2; 7 bases line up with TRBD1. The CDR3 length is 15 residues. The trim removed 4 bases at V and 4 bases at J, leaving 6 bases unmatched. CDR1 is KGHSH, CDR2 LQKENI, per germline. The DNA of the CDR3 is TGTGCCAGCTCACTGGAGACAGGGCGCACCGGGGAGCTGTTTTTT. Its translation is CASSLETGRTGELFF.

The chain is built from TRBV10-3 and TRBJ2-3; 15 nucleotides match TRBD2. Trimming cost V 0 bases and J 3 bases; bases outside gene matches: 10. The germline V gene encodes CDR1 ENHRY and CDR2 SYGVKD. The CDR3 spans 20 residues. DNA for the CDR3: TGTGCCATCAGTGAGTCGTGGGGACAGGGGACTAGCGGGAGGACAGATACGCAGTATTTT. It yields the protein CAISESWGQGTSGRTDTQYF.

This chain links TRBV19 with TRBJ2-7; no clear D gene. Germline V gene sequence: CDR1 LNHDA, CDR2 SQIVND (reference sequence). The CDR3 is 15 residues long. Trimming shortened V by 3 bases and J by 2 bases, and 14 bases separated the two germline ends. CDR3 nucleotide sequence: TGTGCCAGTAGTATGGGGTCGGCGGCGACCTACGAGCAGTACTTC. This sequence encodes CASSMGSAATYEQYF.

V usage is TRBV6-5 and J usage is TRBJ2-3; TRBD2 agrees at 11 bases. V lost 8 bases, J lost 1 base, and 2 bases stayed unmatched. The length of the CDR3 is 14 residues. CDR1 and CDR2 (germline): MNHEY, SVGAGI. CDR3 DNA sequence: TGTGCCAGCGTAGCGGGAGGGGGCACAGATACGCAGTATTTT. Translated, it gives CASVAGGGTDTQYF.